This entry lists 13 T cell receptor beta chains sequenced from one sample in a study of shared clonotypes between healthy human individuals. Using immunoSEQ multiplex PCR, the repertoire was profiled, and TCRdb retains in-frame clones only, with some absent. The sample shows 600,000 to 750,000 clones, 72% of them seen only once. The sequenced sample consisted of memory CD4+ T cells sorted from blood. Subset indicated: CD45RA-negative fraction. These receptor sequences come from a woman in her 30s in good health.

The CDR3: CASSLAWQNNEQFF. The CDR3 DNA sequence: TGTGCCAGCAGCTTAGCTTGGCAGAACAATGAGCAGTTCTTC. The chain uses TRBV7-2 and TRBJ2-1; D gene uncertain. The CDR3 has 14 amino acids. Germline V gene sequence: CDR1 SGHTA, CDR2 FQGNSA. V lost 0 bases and J lost 5, with 8 bases in between. Based on the CDR3 plus reference TRBV7-2 and TRBJ2-1, the full variable domain is GAGVSQSPSNKVTEKGKDVELRCDPISGHTALYWYRQSLGQGLEFLIYFQGNSAPDKSGLPSDRFSAERTGGSVSTLTIQRTQQEDSAVYLCASSLAWQNNEQFFGPGTRLTVL.

This chain uses TRBV7-2 with TRBJ2-5; perhaps TRBD2 as D (5 bases). The germline V and J ends were trimmed by 5 bases and 5 bases, with 12 bases remaining between them. CDR1 and CDR2 from the germline V gene are SGHTA and FQGNSA. The CDR3 contains 13 residues. CDR3 sequence (DNA): TGTGCCAGCAGCCGAGGGTTTGGGGAGACCCAGTACTTC. Its protein is CASSRGFGETQYF.

This clone is labeled as medium-sized (0.01 to 0.1%). The V and J genes are TRBV18 and TRBJ2-7; D is tentatively TRBD1 or TRBD2 (5 bases each). The CDR3 spans 17 residues. V was cut by 0 bases and J by 6 bases, with 21 bases left in between. Germline lookup yields CDR1 KGHSH and CDR2 LQKENI. The CDR3 nucleotides are TGTGCCAGCTCACCACCGGTCTGGGACGGCGCTTATCCCGAGCAGTACTTC. It yields the protein CASSPPVWDGAYPEQYF.

The rearrangement joins TRBV28 to TRBJ2-7; D is undetermined. CDR1 and CDR2 (germline): MDHEN, SYDVKM. V lost 6 bases to trimming and J lost 0 bases, with 15 bases between them. The CDR3 has 15 amino acids. Here the CDR3 DNA reads TGTGCCAGCAGCCGCCCAGTAGGAGTCTCCTACGAGCAGTACTTC. Translated, it gives CASSRPVGVSYEQYF.

The table lists this clone with a count of one. This sequence joins TRBV30 and TRBJ2-7, with a possible D match to TRBD1 (6 bases). V was shortened by 3 bases and J by 6 bases, with 15 bases between the two germline ends. The V gene's germline CDR1 is GTSNPN and CDR2 SVGIG (reference sequence). This CDR3 contains 13 residues. The CDR3 nucleotides read TGTGCCTGGAGCCCTCAGGGGTATTCCGAGCAGTACTTC. Translation: CAWSPQGYSEQYF.

The chain recombines TRBV6-1 with TRBJ2-7, with D possibly called TRBD1 or TRBD2 (5 bases each). Germline-derived CDR1 and CDR2 are MNHNS and SASEGT. The V gene lost 2 bases and the J gene lost 4 bases, with 12 bases spanning the gap. This CDR3 comprises 14 residues. CDR3 sequence: CASSESWGPYEQYF. In nucleotides, the CDR3 is TGTGCCAGCAGTGAATCGTGGGGACCTTACGAGCAGTACTTC.

This clone has only a few counts. Other DNA variants within this sample encode the same CDR3. The rearrangement uses TRBV5-1 and TRBJ2-1; possibly TRBD2 for D (5 bases). Trimming took 1 base from V and 1 from J, leaving 9 bases between them. Germline V gene sequence: CDR1 SGHRS, CDR2 YFSETQ. The CDR3 loop spans 15 amino acids. The CDR3 DNA reads TGCGCCAGCAGCTTGAGCAGCGGATCCTACAATGAGCAGTTCTTC. The encoded protein is CASSLSSGSYNEQFF.

This clone was found many times. V usage is TRBV7-2 and J usage is TRBJ2-7, with a possible D match to TRBD1 (6 bases). The CDR3 is made up of 14 amino acids. CDR1 and CDR2 from the germline V gene are SGHTA and FQGNSA. V was clipped by 5 bases and J by 2 bases, with 13 bases between them. CDR3 protein: CASSNNRVAYEQYF. DNA of the CDR3: TGTGCCAGCAGCAATAACAGGGTAGCCTACGAGCAGTACTTC.

This clone has at least ten counts. Additional DNA sequences in this sample encode the identical CDR3. The V call is TRBV14, the J call TRBJ2-1; 9 nucleotides match TRBD2. The CDR3 length is 15 residues. Looked up from germline, CDR1 is SGHDN and CDR2 is FVKESK. Germline trimming cut 6 bases from V and 6 bases from J; bases unmatched to any gene: 9. This chain's CDR3 is CASSLLAGGRNEQFF. The CDR3 nucleotides read TGTGCCAGCAGTCTCCTGGCGGGAGGGCGCAATGAGCAGTTCTTC.

The CDR3 loop is CASIRDRPREQYF. DNA for the CDR3: TGTGCCAGCATTCGGGACAGGCCCCGCGAGCAGTACTTC. The gene calls are TRBV6-1 and TRBJ2-7; 8 bases agree with TRBD1. CDR1 is MNHNS, CDR2 SASEGT, per germline. The ends lost 7 bases at V and 6 bases at J; junction bases unmatched: 8. There are 13 residues in the CDR3.

V and J are TRBV7-9 and TRBJ1-5, with unresolved D. This CDR3 is 13 amino acids long. V lost 5 bases, J lost 10 bases, and 15 bases lay in between. Germline V CDR1 and CDR2: SEHNR, FQNEAQ (reference sequence). In DNA form, the CDR3 reads TGTGCCAGCAGCCAAGATCCCGGCGGTCCCCAGCATTTT. It encodes CASSQDPGGPQHF.

CDR3 DNA: TGTGCCAGCAGTTTCTCGGGGATTCAGTACTTC. Protein product: CASSFSGIQYF. The chain has TRBV28 and TRBJ2-4; tentative D call: TRBD2 (5 bases). Germline CDR1 is MDHEN and CDR2 is SYDVKM. The germline V and J ends were trimmed by 3 bases and 10 bases, with 7 bases remaining between them. CDR3 length: 11 amino acids.

The chain links TRBV7-9 to TRBJ2-7; the D gene is possibly TRBD2 (5 bases). The germline V and J ends were trimmed by 3 bases and 8 bases, with 8 bases remaining between them. The germline gives CDR1 SEHNR, CDR2 FQNEAQ (reference sequence). CDR3 size: 11 residues. CDR3 sequence (DNA): TGTGCCAGCAGCTTTCACGGGAAGCAGTACTTC. Protein: CASSFHGKQYF. The full variable domain, with the rest looked up from reference TRBV7-9 and TRBJ2-7, is DTGVSQNPRHKITKRGQNVTFRCDPISEHNRLYWYRQTLGQGPEFLTYFQNEAQLEKSRLLSDRFSAERPKGSFSTLEIQRTEQGDSAMYLCASSFHGKQYFGPGTRLTVT.